Presented here are 11 T cell receptor beta chains from one specimen sequenced in a study of identical twins. TCRdb re-derived calls from the 5' RACE reads in MiXCR, one entry per CDR3 protein. This table has about 890,000 distinct CDR3 sequences, roughly 12% appearing once. This sample also appeared in a second study, on yellow fever vaccine responses in identical twins.

What was sequenced was PBMCs. The receptors stem from a woman in her late teens or twenties in good health.

This clonotype has only a few counts. The J gene is TRBJ1-2, the V gene TRBV10-3, with TRBD1 matching over 7 bases. Germline V gives CDR1 ENHRY, CDR2 SYGVKD. V dropped 2 bases and J dropped 4; count of bases not matched to a gene: 7. The CDR3 length is 15 residues. The CDR3 sequence is CAISENDRAFYGYTF. CDR3 coding DNA: TGTGCCATCAGTGAGAACGACAGGGCCTTCTATGGCTACACCTTC.

The chain employs TRBV20-1 and TRBJ2-5, with D perhaps matching TRBD2 (7 bases). Germline lookup yields CDR1 DFQATT and CDR2 SNEGSKA (reference sequence). This CDR3 has 14 residues. The ends were cut back, 2 bases at V and 9 bases at J, with 19 bases in the middle. This chain's CDR3 is CSARSRDQGGAQYF. For the CDR3, the DNA is TGCAGTGCTAGATCTAGGGACCAAGGGGGGGCCCAGTACTTC.

This clonotype was picked up many times. The chain employs TRBV12-3 or TRBV12-4 and TRBJ2-3, with 8 nucleotides matching TRBD1. Trimming at V came to 6 bases and at J to 1 base, leaving 6 bases not matched to a gene. The CDR3 length is 15 residues. CDR3 loop: CASRRGQGGTDTQYF. The CDR3 nucleotides are TGTGCCAGCAGACGCGGACAGGGTGGCACAGATACGCAGTATTTT.

V is TRBV7-9 and J is TRBJ2-1, with 7 bases matching TRBD2. The ends lost 6 bases at V and 8 bases at J; junction bases unmatched: 7. CDR3 length: 13 residues. CDR1 and CDR2 (germline): SEHNR, FQNEAQ (reference sequence). The CDR3 loop is CASSRREIDEQFF. In nucleotides, the CDR3 is TGTGCCAGCAGTCGGCGGGAGATTGATGAGCAGTTCTTC.

The chain joins TRBV11-1 to TRBJ2-3, with D possibly being TRBD1 or TRBD2 (6 bases each). The V gene lost 4 bases and the J gene lost 3 bases, with 23 bases spanning the gap. In germline, CDR1 is SGHAT, CDR2 FQDESV (reference sequence). The CDR3 extends over 18 amino acids. The CDR3 DNA reads TGTGCCAGCAGCTCCACAGTTCTTAGACCGGGGGCAACAGATACGCAGTATTTT. Translation gives CASSSTVLRPGATDTQYF.

The J gene is TRBJ2-7, the V gene TRBV7-6; D is possibly TRBD1 or TRBD2 (9 bases each). The length of the CDR3 is 20 residues. V was trimmed by 0 bases and J by 4 bases, leaving 28 bases between them. The germline gives CDR1 SGHVS, CDR2 FNYEAQ. The CDR3 bases are TGTGCCAGCAGCTTAGCGACAGGGGGGACTAGCAACCCTCTGGGATACGAGCAGTACTTC. This sequence encodes CASSLATGGTSNPLGYEQYF. The complete variable domain, with remaining parts taken from reference TRBV7-6 and TRBJ2-7, reads GAGVSQSPRYKVTKRGQDVALRCDPISGHVSLYWYRQALGQGPEFLTYFNYEAQQDKSGLPNDRFSAERPEGSISTLTIQRTEQRDSAMYRCASSLATGGTSNPLGYEQYFGPGTRLTVT.

The table lists this clonotype with many counts. J is TRBJ2-5 and V is TRBV11-2, with 8 bases matching TRBD1. The V gene end was trimmed by 0 bases and the J gene end by 4 bases; junction bases not matched to a gene: 7. From germline, CDR1 is SGHAT and CDR2 FQNNGV. CDR3 length equals 16 residues. The CDR3 region has the DNA TGTGCCAGCAGCTTAGATAGGGGCCAGGGGGCAGAGACCCAGTACTTC. It encodes CASSLDRGQGAETQYF. Combining the CDR3 with reference TRBV11-2 and TRBJ2-5 gives the whole variable domain EAGVAQSPRYKIIEKRQSVAFWCNPISGHATLYWYQQILGQGPKLLIQFQNNGVVDDSQLPKDRFSAERLKGVDSTLKIQPAKLEDSAVYLCASSLDRGQGAETQYFGPGTRLLVL.

This clonotype came up a few times. The chain couples TRBV2 to TRBJ2-7; 13 bases fit TRBD2. The CDR3 has 13 residues. V dropped 6 bases and J dropped 4; count of bases not matched to a gene: 0. The germline V gene encodes CDR1 SNHLY and CDR2 FYNNEI. In DNA, the CDR3 is TGTGCCAGCAGGGGACTAGCGGGGTACGAGCAGTACTTC. Protein product: CASRGLAGYEQYF.

This clonotype was found a few times. The chain is built from TRBV5-4 and TRBJ2-1, with 10 bases identical to TRBD2. Trimming took 4 bases from V and 3 from J; bases not matched to a gene: 4. There are 15 residues in the CDR3. Germline loops: CDR1 SGHNT, CDR2 YYREEE (reference sequence). As DNA, the CDR3 is TGTGCCAGCAGCCATGGACTAGCGGACTACAATGAGCAGTTCTTC. Amino acid sequence: CASSHGLADYNEQFF.

This clonotype was seen a few times. The chain has TRBV16 and TRBJ2-7; D assignment may be TRBD1 or TRBD2 (5 bases each). Germline V gives CDR1 KGHSY, CDR2 FQNENV. The CDR3 runs 16 residues. The V end was cut by 2 bases, the J end by 4 bases, with 18 bases between. CDR3 region: CASSQGTQRAYYEQYF. CDR3 in DNA: TGTGCCAGCAGCCAAGGGACGCAACGAGCCTATTACGAGCAGTACTTC.

There are a few counts of this clonotype. This chain links TRBV5-1 with TRBJ2-1, with 9 bases lining up with TRBD2. The CDR3 spans 16 residues. With 4 bases clipped from V and 0 bases from J, the junction kept 5 bases outside the gene matches. Germline loops: CDR1 SGHRS, CDR2 YFSETQ. CDR3 sequence: CASSPASGTSYNEQFF. Here the CDR3 DNA reads TGCGCCAGCAGCCCAGCTAGCGGGACCTCCTACAATGAGCAGTTCTTC.